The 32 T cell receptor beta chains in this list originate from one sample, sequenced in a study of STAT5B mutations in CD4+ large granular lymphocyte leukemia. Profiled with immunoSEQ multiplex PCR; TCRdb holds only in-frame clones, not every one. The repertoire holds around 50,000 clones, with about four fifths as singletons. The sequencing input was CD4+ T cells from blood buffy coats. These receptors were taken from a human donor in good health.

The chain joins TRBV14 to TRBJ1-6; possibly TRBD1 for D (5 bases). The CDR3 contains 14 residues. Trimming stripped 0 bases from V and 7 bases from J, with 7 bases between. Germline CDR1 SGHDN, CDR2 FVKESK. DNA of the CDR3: TGTGCCAGCAGCCAAGATTGGACAAATTCACCCCTCCACTTT. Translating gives CASSQDWTNSPLHF.

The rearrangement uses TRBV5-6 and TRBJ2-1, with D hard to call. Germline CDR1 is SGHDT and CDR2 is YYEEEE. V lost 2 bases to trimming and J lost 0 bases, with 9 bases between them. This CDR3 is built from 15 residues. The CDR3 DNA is TGTGCCAGCAGCTTCGGCAGGCTCTCCTACAATGAGCAGTTCTTC. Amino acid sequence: CASSFGRLSYNEQFF.

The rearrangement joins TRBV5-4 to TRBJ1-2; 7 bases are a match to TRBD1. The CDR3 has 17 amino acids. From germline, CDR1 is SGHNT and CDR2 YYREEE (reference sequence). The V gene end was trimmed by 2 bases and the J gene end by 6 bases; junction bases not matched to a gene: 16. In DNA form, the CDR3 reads TGTGCCAGCAGCTTACCCCTGGGGCCGACAGGGAGCGATGGCTACACCTTC. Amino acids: CASSLPLGPTGSDGYTF.

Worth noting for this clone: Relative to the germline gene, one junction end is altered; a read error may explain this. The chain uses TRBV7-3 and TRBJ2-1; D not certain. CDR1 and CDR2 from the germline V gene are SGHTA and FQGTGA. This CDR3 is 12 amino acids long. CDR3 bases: TGTGCCAGCAGCTCCGACGGATATGGTCTAATCTTC. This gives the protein CASSSDGYGLIF.

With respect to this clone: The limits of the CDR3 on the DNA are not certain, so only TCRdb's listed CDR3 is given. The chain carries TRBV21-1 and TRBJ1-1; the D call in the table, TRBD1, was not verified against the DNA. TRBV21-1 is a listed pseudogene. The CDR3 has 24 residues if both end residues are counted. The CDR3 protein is CASSKAVRPGQSCNIVGTGSEAFF.

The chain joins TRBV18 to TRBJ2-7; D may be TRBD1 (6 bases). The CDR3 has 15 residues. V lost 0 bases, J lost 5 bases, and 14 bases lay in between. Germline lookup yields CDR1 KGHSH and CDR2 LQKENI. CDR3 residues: CASSPPSTGSDEQYF. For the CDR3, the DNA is TGTGCCAGCTCACCACCGTCTACAGGGTCGGACGAGCAGTACTTC.

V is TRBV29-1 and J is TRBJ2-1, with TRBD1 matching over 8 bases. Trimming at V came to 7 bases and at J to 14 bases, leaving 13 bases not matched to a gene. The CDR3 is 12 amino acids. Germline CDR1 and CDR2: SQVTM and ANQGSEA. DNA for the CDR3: TGCAGCGCAGGACAGGGTAAGGTGTGGGAGTTCTTC. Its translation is CSAGQGKVWEFF.

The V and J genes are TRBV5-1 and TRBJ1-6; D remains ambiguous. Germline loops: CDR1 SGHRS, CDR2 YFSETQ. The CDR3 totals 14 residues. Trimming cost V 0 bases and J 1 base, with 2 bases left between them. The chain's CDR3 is CASSLESYNSPLHF. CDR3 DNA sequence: TGCGCCAGCAGCTTGGAATCCTATAATTCACCCCTCCACTTT.

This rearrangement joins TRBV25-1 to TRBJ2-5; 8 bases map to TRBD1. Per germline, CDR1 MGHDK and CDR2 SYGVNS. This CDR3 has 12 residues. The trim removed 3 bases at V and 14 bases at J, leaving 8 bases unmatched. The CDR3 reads CASSEGGGQGYF. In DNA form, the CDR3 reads TGTGCCAGCAGTGAGGGAGGAGGACAGGGATACTTC.

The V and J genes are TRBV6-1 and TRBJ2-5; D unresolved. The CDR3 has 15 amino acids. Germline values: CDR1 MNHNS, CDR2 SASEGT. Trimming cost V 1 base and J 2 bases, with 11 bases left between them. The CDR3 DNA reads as TGTGCCAGCAGTGAAGGTGGTGTCAGACAAGAGACCCAGTACTTC. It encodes CASSEGGVRQETQYF.

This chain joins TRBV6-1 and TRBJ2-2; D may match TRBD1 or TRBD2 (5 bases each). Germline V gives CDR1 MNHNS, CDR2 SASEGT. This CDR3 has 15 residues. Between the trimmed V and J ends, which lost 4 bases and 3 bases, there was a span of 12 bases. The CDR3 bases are TGTGCCAGCAGTGTAAACGGGGCGTACACCGGGGAGCTGTTTTTT. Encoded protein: CASSVNGAYTGELFF.

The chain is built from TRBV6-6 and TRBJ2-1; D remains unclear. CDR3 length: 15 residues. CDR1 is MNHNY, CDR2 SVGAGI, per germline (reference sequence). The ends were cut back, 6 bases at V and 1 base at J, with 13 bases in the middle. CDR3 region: CASSPSVVSYNEQFF. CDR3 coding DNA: TGTGCCAGCAGCCCCTCGGTAGTGTCCTACAATGAGCAGTTCTTC.

CDR3 residues: CASSLGEGGTEAFF. The CDR3 DNA is TGTGCCAGCAGCTTAGGGGAAGGCGGGACTGAAGCTTTCTTT. V and J are TRBV7-3 and TRBJ1-1; no firm D call. From germline, CDR1 is SGHTA and CDR2 FQGTGA. The CDR3 has 14 amino acids. The V gene lost 2 bases and the J gene lost 5 bases, with 12 bases spanning the gap.

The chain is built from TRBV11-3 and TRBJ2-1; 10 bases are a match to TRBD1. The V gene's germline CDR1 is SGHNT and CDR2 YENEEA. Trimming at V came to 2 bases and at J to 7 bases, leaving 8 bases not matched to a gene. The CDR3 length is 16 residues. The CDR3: CASSLSGQGVLNEQFF. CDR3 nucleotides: TGTGCCAGCAGCTTAAGTGGACAGGGGGTTTTGAATGAGCAGTTCTTC.

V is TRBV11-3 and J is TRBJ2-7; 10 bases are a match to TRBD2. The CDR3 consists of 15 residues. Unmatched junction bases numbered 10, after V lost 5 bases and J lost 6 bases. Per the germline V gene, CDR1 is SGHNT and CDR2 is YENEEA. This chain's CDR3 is CASSPPSGSNFEQYF. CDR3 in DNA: TGTGCCAGCAGCCCCCCTAGCGGGAGTAATTTCGAGCAGTACTTC.

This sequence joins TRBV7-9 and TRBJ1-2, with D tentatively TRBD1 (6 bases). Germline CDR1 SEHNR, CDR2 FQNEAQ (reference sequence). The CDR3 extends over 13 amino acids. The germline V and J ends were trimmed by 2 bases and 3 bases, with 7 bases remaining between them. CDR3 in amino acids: CASSLWTDYGYTF. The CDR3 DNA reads TGTGCCAGCAGCTTATGGACAGACTATGGCTACACCTTC.

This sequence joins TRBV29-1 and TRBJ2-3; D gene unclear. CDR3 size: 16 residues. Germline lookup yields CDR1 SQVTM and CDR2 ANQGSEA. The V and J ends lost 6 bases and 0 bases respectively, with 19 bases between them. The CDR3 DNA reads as TGCAGCGTAGTGGTTGGTTCGGTAACTAGCACAGATACGCAGTATTTT. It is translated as CSVVVGSVTSTDTQYF.

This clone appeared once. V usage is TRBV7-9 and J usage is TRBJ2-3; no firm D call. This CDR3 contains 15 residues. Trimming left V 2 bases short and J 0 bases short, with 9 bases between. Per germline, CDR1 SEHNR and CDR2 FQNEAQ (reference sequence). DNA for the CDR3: TGTGCCAGCAGCTTACTGGGCGGTAGCACAGATACGCAGTATTTT. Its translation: CASSLLGGSTDTQYF.

CDR3: CASMSTSGRNEQFF. The CDR3 DNA follows: TGCGCCAGCATGTCGACTAGCGGGAGGAATGAGCAGTTCTTC. The J gene is TRBJ2-1, the V gene TRBV10-2; 13 nucleotides align to TRBD2. The CDR3 length is 14 residues. Looked up from germline, CDR1 is WSHSY and CDR2 is SAAADI. J lost 7 bases, V lost 7 bases, and 4 bases had no gene match.

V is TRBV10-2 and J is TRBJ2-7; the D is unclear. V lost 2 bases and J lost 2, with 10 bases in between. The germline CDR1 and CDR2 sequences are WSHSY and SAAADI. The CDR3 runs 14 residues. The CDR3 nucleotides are TGCGCCAGCAGTGAGGCATCCTCACCCTACGAGCAGTACTTC. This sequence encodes CASSEASSPYEQYF.

DNA of the CDR3: TGCGCCAGCAGCTTGGAGGCAGGGTCGTGGTACGAGCAGTACTTC. It specifies CASSLEAGSWYEQYF. This chain links TRBV5-1 with TRBJ2-7; perhaps TRBD1 as D (5 bases). Trimming cost V 0 bases and J 4 bases, with 14 bases left between them. This CDR3 has 15 residues. Germline values: CDR1 SGHRS, CDR2 YFSETQ.

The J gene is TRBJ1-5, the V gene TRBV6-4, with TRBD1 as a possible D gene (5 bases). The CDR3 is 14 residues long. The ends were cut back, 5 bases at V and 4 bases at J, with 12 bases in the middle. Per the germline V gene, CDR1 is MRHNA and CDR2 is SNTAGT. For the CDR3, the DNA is TGTGCCAGCAGTACTAATTCAGGGAATCAGCCCCAGCATTTT. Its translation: CASSTNSGNQPQHF.

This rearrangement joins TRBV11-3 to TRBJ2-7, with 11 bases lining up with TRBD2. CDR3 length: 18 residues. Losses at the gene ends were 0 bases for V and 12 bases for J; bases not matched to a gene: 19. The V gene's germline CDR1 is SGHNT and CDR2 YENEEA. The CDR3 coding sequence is TGTGCCAGCAGCTTAGATCTACAGGGCCAATTAGCGGGAGGGCCCTTGTACTTC. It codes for CASSLDLQGQLAGGPLYF.

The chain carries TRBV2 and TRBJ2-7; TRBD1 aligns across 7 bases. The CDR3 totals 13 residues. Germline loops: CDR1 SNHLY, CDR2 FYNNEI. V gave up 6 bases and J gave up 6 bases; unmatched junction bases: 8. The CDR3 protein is CASSRDSTFEQYF. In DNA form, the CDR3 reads TGTGCCAGCAGCCGGGACAGTACCTTCGAGCAGTACTTC. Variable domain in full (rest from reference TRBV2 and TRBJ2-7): EPEVTQTPSHQVTQMGQEVILRCVPISNHLYFYWYRQILGQKVEFLVSFYNNEISEKSEIFDDQFSVERPDGSNFTLKIRSTKLEDSAMYFCASSRDSTFEQYFGPGTRLTVT.

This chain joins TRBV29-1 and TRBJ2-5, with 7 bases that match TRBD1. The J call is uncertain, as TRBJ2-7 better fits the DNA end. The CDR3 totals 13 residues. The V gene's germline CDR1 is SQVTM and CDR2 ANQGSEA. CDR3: CSVLDRQTYEQYF. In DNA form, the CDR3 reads TGCAGCGTTTTGGACAGGCAAACCTACGAGCAGTACTTC.

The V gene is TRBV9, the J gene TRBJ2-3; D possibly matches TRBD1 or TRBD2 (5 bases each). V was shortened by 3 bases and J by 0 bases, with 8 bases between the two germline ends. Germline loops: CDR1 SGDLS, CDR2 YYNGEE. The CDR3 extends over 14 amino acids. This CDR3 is CASSGGSSTDTQYF. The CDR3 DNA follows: TGTGCCAGCAGCGGGGGGTCTAGCACAGATACGCAGTATTTT.

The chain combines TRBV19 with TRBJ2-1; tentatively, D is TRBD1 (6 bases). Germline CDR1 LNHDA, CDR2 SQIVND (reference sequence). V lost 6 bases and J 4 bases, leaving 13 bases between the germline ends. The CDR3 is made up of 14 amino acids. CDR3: CASRQGKAYNEQFF. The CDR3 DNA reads TGTGCCAGTAGGCAGGGGAAGGCTTACAATGAGCAGTTCTTC.

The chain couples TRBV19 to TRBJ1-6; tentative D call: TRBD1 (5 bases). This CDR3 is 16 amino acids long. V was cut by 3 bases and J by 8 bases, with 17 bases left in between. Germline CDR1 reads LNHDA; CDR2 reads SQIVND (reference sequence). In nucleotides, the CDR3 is TGTGCCAGTAGTATCGGTCAGGGACTTTCGGATTCACCCCTCCACTTT. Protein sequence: CASSIGQGLSDSPLHF.

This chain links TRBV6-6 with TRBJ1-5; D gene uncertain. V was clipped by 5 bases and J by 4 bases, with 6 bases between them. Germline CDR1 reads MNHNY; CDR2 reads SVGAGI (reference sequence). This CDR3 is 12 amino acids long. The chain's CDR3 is CASSRDNQPQHF. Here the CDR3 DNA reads TGTGCCAGCAGTAGAGATAATCAGCCCCAGCATTTT.

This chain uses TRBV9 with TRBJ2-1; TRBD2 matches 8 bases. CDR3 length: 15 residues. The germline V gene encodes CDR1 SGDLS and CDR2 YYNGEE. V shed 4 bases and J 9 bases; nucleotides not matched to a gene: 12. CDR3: CASSPGGGLLSEQFF. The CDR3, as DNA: TGTGCCAGCAGCCCCGGGGGGGGGCTCTTGAGTGAGCAGTTCTTC.

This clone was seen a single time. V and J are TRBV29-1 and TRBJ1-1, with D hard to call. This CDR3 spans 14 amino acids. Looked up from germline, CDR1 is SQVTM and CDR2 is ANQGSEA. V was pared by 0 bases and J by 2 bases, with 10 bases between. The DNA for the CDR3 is TGCAGCGTTGAAGATCTTTGGGAAAACACTGAAGCTTTCTTT. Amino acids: CSVEDLWENTEAFF. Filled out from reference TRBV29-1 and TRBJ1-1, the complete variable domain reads SAVISQKPSRDICQRGTSLTIQCQVDSQVTMMFWYRQQPGQSLTLIATANQGSEATYESGFVIDKFPISRPNLTFSTLTVSNMSPEDSSIYLCSVEDLWENTEAFFGQGTRLTVV.

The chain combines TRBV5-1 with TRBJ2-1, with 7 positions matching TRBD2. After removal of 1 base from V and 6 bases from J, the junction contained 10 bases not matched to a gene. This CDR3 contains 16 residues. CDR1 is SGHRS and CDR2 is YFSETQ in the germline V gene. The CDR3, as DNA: TGCGCCAGCAGCTTGTACAGCGGGGTTCGAGTCAATGAGCAGTTCTTC. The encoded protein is CASSLYSGVRVNEQFF.